The sequence of this TCR beta chain was determined in a study of cytomegalovirus exposure and HLA in healthy donors. This clone has only a few counts. What it binds is not known. Findings and caveats of the study: It was reported in a later analysis that an Asian-associated ancestry cluster showed fewer N-insertions than the roughly 710-donor mean.

PCR amplification relied on 60 Vbeta primers (plus 13 Jbeta primers). Sequencing used immunoSEQ multiplex PCR; TCRdb keeps in-frame clones, though not all of them. The sample lists roughly 150,000 clones, roughly 67% seen once, with 5.4% in the top ten. Germline V gives CDR1 LNHDA, CDR2 SQIVND (reference sequence). Trimming took off 4 bases at V and 2 bases at J, with 12 bases between the two ends. The CDR3 loop spans 14 amino acids. The sequenced material came from PBMCs. The receptor was derived from a woman aged 18-29 years in good health and CMV-seropositive. This chain joins TRBV19 and TRBJ2-7; unclear D gene. CDR3 amino acids: CASSRRQAPYEQYF. The CDR3 coding sequence is TGTGCCAGTAGTAGACGGCAGGCCCCCTACGAGCAGTACTTC.